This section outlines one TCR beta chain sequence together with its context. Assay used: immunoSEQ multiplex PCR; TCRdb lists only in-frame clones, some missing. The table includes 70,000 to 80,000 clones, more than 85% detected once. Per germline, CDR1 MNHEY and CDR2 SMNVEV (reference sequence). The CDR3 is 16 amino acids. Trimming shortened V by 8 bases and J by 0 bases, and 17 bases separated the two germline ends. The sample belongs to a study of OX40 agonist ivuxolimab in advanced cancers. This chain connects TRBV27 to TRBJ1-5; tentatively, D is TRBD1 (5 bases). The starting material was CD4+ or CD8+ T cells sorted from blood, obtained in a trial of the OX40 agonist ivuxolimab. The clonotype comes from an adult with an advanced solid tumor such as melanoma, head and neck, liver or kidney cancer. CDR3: CASALAGIYSNQPQHF. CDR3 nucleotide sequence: TGTGCCAGCGCCTTGGCAGGGATTTATAGCAATCAGCCCCAGCATTTT.